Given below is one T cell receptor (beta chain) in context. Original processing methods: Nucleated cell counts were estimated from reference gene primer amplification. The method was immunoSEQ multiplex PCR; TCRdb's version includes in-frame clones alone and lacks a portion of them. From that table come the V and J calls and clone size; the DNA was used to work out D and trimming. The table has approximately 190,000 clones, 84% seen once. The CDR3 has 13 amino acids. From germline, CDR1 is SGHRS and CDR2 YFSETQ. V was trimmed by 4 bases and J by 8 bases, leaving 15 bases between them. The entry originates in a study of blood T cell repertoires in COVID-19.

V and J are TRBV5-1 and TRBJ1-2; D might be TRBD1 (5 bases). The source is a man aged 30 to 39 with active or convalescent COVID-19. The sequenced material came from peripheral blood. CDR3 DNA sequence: TGCGCCAGCAGCCCCCATCAGGGTGGGGGCTACACCTTC. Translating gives CASSPHQGGGYTF.